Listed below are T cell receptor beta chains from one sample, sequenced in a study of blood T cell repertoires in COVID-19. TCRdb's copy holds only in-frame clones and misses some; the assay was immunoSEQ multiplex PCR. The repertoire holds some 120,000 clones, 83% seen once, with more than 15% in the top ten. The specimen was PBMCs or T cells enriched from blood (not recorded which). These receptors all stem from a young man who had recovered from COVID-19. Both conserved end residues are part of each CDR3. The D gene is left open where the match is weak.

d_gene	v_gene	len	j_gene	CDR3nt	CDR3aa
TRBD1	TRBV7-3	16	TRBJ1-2	TGTGCCAGCAGCCCAAAGGGCGGGACAGTGAACTATGGCTACACCTTC	CASSPKGGTVNYGYTF
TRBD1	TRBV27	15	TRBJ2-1	TGTGCCAGCAGGGCCACAGGGGGCGCGGGGAATGAGCAGTTCTTC	CASRATGGAGNEQFF
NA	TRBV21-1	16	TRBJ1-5	TGTGCCAGCAGCTCCCTGATGGGGGGATGGAGACAGCCCCAGCATTTT	CASSSLMGGWRQPQHF
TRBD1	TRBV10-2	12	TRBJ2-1	TGCGCCAGCCGGGACAGAAACAATGAGCAGTTCTTC	CASRDRNNEQFF
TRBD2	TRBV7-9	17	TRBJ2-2	TGTGCCAGCAGCCCCCTTCTAGCGGGGGGACGAACCGGGGAGCTGTTTTTT	CASSPLLAGGRTGELFF
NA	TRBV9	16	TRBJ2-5	TGTGCCAGCAGCGTCTCTTCGGGTCGGGGCCAAGAGACCCAGTACTTC	CASSVSSGRGQETQYF
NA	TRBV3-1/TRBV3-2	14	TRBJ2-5	TGTGCCAGCAGCCAAGATTGGCATCAAGAGACCCAGTACTTC	CASSQDWHQETQYF
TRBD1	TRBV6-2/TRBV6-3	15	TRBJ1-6	TGTGCCAGCAGTATCGGGACAGGTATTTATTCACCCCTCCACTTT	CASSIGTGIYSPLHF
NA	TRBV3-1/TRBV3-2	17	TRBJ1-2	TGTGCCAGCAGCCAATTTACGTTGGCAGGGAATAGGTATGGCTACACCTTC	CASSQFTLAGNRYGYTF
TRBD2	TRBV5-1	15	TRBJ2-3	TGCGCCAGCAGCCCGCCGGGGGGGAGCACAGATACGCAGTATTTT	CASSPPGGSTDTQYF